The next 3 T cell receptor beta chains were all read from a single sample in a study of T-cell reconstitution after alpha-beta-depleted transplantation in children. As it was prepared, the TCRbeta library received unique molecular identifiers. TCRdb reprocessed the PCR reads with MiXCR, giving one entry per CDR3 protein. The sample holds approximately 88,000 distinct CDR3 sequences, 12% seen once. Here the sequenced sample was PBMCs from the stem cell graft donor, taken from the stem cell graft. The receptors come from a human donor who donated a stem cell graft to a child with inherited bone marrow failure.

This clonotype came up many times. The genes are TRBV6-5 and TRBJ2-7; tentatively, D is TRBD1 (6 bases). Trimming took 5 bases from V and 2 from J, leaving 10 bases between them. CDR1 is MNHEY, CDR2 SVGAGI, per germline. This CDR3 has 13 amino acids. The CDR3 coding sequence is TGTGCCAGCAGTCAGGGGCCACCCTACGAGCAGTACTTC. It translates to CASSQGPPYEQYF.

In its sample, this clonotype was seen a few times. This chain joins TRBV19 and TRBJ1-5; 8 nucleotides agree with TRBD1. Trimming took 4 bases from V and 7 from J; bases not matched to a gene: 18. CDR1 and CDR2 from the germline V gene are LNHDA and SQIVND (reference sequence). There are 18 residues in the CDR3. The CDR3 loop is CASSTQPHRTGYEQPQHF. The CDR3 DNA reads as TGTGCCAGTAGTACACAACCCCATCGGACAGGGTATGAACAGCCCCAGCATTTT.

CDR3 nucleotides: TGTGCCAGTAGTATAGAGGGTTGGACCGGGGAGCTGTTTTTT. Its translation: CASSIEGWTGELFF. The V gene is TRBV19, the J gene TRBJ2-2; D remains unclear. Germline-derived CDR1 and CDR2 are LNHDA and SQIVND (reference sequence). Trimming took off 0 bases at V and 5 bases at J, with 7 bases between the two ends. This CDR3 is built from 14 residues.